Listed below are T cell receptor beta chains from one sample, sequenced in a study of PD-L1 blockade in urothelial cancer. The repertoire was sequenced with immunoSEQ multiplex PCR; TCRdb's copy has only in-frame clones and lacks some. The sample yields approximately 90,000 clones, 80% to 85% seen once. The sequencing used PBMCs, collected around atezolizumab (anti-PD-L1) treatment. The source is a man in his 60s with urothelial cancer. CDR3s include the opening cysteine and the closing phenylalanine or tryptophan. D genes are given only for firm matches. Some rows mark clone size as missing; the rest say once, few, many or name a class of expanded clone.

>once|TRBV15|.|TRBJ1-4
CATSRDPGGMSNEKLFF
TGTGCCACCAGCAGAGATCCTGGGGGGATGAGTAATGAAAAACTGTTTTTT
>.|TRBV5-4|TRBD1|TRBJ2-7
CASSTRTGDEQYF
TGTGCCAGCAGCACGAGGACAGGGGACGAGCAGTACTTC
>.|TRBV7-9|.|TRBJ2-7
CASSSVGGGESYEQYF
TGTGCCAGCAGCTCCGTCGGGGGAGGAGAATCCTACGAGCAGTACTTC
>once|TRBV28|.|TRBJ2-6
CASSFDKWASGANVLTF
TGTGCCAGCAGTTTTGATAAATGGGCCTCTGGGGCCAACGTCCTGACTTTC
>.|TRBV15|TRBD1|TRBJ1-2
CATSRGGQGALNYGYTF
TGTGCCACCAGCAGAGGGGGACAGGGGGCGTTGAACTATGGCTACACCTTC
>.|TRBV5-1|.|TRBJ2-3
CASSPEYGTDTQYF
TGCGCCAGCAGCCCGGAGTATGGCACAGATACGCAGTATTTT
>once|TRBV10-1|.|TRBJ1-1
CASSEFPQRTEAFF
TGCGCCAGCAGTGAGTTCCCGCAGCGAACTGAAGCTTTCTTT
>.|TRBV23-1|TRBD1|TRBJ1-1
CASSPPGTGEEAFF
TGCGCCAGCAGTCCCCCAGGGACAGGGGAAGAAGCTTTCTTT
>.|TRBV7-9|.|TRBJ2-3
CASSFSASTDTQYF
TGTGCCAGCAGCTTTAGCGCTAGCACAGATACGCAGTATTTT
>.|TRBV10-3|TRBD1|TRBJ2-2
CAISGAGGTGELFF
TGTGCCATCAGTGGGGCAGGGGGTACCGGGGAGCTGTTTTTT